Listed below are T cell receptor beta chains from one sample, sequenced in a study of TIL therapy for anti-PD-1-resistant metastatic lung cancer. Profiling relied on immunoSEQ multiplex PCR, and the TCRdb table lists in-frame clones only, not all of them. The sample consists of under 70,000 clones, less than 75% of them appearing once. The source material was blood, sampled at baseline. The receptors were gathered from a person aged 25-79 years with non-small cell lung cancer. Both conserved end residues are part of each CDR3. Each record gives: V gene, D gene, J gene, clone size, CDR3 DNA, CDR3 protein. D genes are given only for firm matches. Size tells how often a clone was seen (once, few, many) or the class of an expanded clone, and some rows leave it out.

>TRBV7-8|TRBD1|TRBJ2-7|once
TGTGCCAGCAGCTTAGAGGGACAGGCCTCCTACGAGCAGTACTTC
CASSLEGQASYEQYF
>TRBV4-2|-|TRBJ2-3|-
TGTGCCAGCAGCACGGTCGGGTCAGCTAGCACAGATACGCAGTATTTT
CASSTVGSASTDTQYF
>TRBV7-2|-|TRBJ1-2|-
TGTGCCAGCAGCTTTGGCACCTCGGATTATGGCTACACCTTC
CASSFGTSDYGYTF
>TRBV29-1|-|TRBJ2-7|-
TGCAGCGCCAAGGGACAATTTCGGGGCGAGCAGTACTTC
CSAKGQFRGEQYF
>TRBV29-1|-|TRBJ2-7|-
TGCAGCGTAGTTCCAGGGGATCACGAGCAGTACTTC
CSVVPGDHEQYF
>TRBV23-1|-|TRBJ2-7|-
TGCGCCACCAGGGACGAGCAGTACTTC
CATRDEQYF
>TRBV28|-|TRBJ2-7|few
TGTGCCAGCAGTTTTGGCAGCTACGAGCAGTACTTC
CASSFGSYEQYF
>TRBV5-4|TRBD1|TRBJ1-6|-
TGTGCCAGCAGCCCAACCTCGGGACAGAGATCCTCATCCCTCCACTTT
CASSPTSGQRSSSLHF
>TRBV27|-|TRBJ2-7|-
TGTGCCAGCAGTCCCGAGACAGGCTTCAGCTCCTACGAGCAGTACTTC
CASSPETGFSSYEQYF
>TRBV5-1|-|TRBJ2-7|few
TGCGCCAGCAGCTTGTCCACAGCCTACGAGCAGTACTTC
CASSLSTAYEQYF
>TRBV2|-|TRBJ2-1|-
TGTGCCAGCAGAATGGGCGGTGAGCAGTTCTTC
CASRMGGEQFF
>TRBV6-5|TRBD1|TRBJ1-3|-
TGTGCCAGCAGTTACGGACAGGGGGGAAACACCATATATTTT
CASSYGQGGNTIYF
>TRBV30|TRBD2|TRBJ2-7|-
TGTGCCTGGACCACCCTGGGGGGGGGCTACGAGCAGTACTTC
CAWTTLGGGYEQYF
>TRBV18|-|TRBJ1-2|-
TGTGCCAGCTCACCATTCGCGATCGGCGGGGATGGCTACACCTTC
CASSPFAIGGDGYTF
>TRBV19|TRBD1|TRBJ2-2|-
TGTGCCAGTCGTGGGGACAGGGCAAAGGCCACAGCTGGGGAGCTGTTTTTT
CASRGDRAKATAGELFF
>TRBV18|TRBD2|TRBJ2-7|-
TGTGCCAGCTCACCTCCTAGCGGGTTGCCCTACGAGCAGTACTTC
CASSPPSGLPYEQYF
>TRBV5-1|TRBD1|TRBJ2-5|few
TGCGCCAGCAGCTTGCGGACAGGGTCGGAGACCCAGTACTTC
CASSLRTGSETQYF
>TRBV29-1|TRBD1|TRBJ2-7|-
TGCAGCGTTGACAGCAGGACAGGGGGAACCTACGAGCAGTACTTC
CSVDSRTGGTYEQYF
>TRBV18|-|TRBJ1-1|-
TGTGCCAGCTCACCAAATAAGGGGAACACTGAAGCTTTCTTT
CASSPNKGNTEAFF
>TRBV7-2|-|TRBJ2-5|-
TGTGCCAGCAGCAAGGAGGGAGTATCCCAAGAGACCCAGTACTTC
CASSKEGVSQETQYF
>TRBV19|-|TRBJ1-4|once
TGTGCCAGTTGGGACCCCGCAACTAATGAAAAACTGTTTTTT
CASWDPATNEKLFF
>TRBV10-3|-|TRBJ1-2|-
TGTGCCATCAGTGAGTCCCCCCGAGGTCGTAGTAACTATGGCTACACCTTC
CAISESPRGRSNYGYTF
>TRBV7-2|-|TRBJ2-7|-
TGTGCCAGCAGTCGTCCGTTCCGCCGAACGCTCAACGAGCAGTACTTC
CASSRPFRRTLNEQYF
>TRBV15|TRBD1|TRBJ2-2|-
TGTGCCACCAGCAGAGTCAGGGGGCAGTCGAACACCGGGGAGCTGTTTTTT
CATSRVRGQSNTGELFF
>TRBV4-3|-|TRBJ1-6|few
TGCGCCAGCAGCCTTCGAATTGCAGATTCACCCCTCCACTTT
CASSLRIADSPLHF
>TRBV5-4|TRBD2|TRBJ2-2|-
TGTGCCAGCAGCCGGGGACTAGCGGGCAACACCGGGGAGCTGTTTTTT
CASSRGLAGNTGELFF
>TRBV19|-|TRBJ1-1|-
TGTGCCAGTACCCGATCGGGCAGCCCGAACACTGAAGCTTTCTTT
CASTRSGSPNTEAFF
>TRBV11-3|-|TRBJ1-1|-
TGTGCCAGCAGCTTAGCACAGGGATTGACTGAAGCTTTCTTT
CASSLAQGLTEAFF
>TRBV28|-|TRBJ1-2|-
TGTGCCAGCAGTTTTGTAATAGGGCAGCACTATGGCTACACCTTC
CASSFVIGQHYGYTF
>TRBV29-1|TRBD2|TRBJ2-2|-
TGCAGCGTGATTAGCGGGGGGAACACCGGGGAGCTGTTTTTT
CSVISGGNTGELFF
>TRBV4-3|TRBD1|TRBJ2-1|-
TGCGCCAGCAGCCGAACCGGGACAGGGGTCGAGCAGTTCTTC
CASSRTGTGVEQFF
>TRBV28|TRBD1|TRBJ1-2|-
TGTGCCAGCAGCCGGGGACAGGGCAACGGCTACACCTTC
CASSRGQGNGYTF
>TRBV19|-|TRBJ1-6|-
TGTGCCAGTAGTATAGCGTCGTTAAGAGACCTCACCTATAATTCACCCCTCCACTTT
CASSIASLRDLTYNSPLHF
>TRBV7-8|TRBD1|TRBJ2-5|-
TGTGCCAGCAGCACTCGACAGGGCTCTGCGGAGACCCAGTACTTC
CASSTRQGSAETQYF
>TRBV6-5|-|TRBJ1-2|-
TGTGCCAGCAGTTCAGTTAACTATGGCTACACCTTC
CASSSVNYGYTF
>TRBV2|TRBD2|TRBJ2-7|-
TGTGCCAGCAGTGGGTTGAGCGGGAGAACTTACGAGCAGTACTTC
CASSGLSGRTYEQYF
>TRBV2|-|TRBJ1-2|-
TGTGCCAGCAGTGAACAGGGTGCTAACTATGGCTACACCTTC
CASSEQGANYGYTF
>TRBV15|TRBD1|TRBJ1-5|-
TGTGCCACCAGCATAAACAGGGGTGGGGGTGATCAGCCCCAGCATTTT
CATSINRGGGDQPQHF
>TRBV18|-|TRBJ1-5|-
TGTGCCAGCTCACCTCTGGTGGGCAATCAGCCCCAGCATTTT
CASSPLVGNQPQHF
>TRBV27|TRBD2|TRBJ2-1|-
TGTGCCAGCCGCCTAGCGGGAGGAACATACAATGAGCAGTTCTTC
CASRLAGGTYNEQFF
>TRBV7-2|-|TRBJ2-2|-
TGTGCCAGCTCACCCTATTCGGGTAACACCGGGGAGCTGTTTTTT
CASSPYSGNTGELFF
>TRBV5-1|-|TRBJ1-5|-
TGCGCCAGCAGCATAGACGGACTGAATCAGCCCCAGCATTTT
CASSIDGLNQPQHF
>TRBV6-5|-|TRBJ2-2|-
TGTGCCAGCAGTTACCCGTACACGGGAGGGGAGCTGTTTTTT
CASSYPYTGGELFF
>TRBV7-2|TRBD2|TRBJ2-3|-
TGTGCCAGCAGCTTAGTCGTAGCGGGAGATACGCAGTATTTT
CASSLVVAGDTQYF
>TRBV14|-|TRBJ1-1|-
TGTGCCAGCAGCCAAGGTTGGTGGGAGAACACTGAAGCTTTCTTT
CASSQGWWENTEAFF
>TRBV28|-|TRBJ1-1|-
TGTGCCAGCAGTGCCGAGGACAGAGGGAACACTGAAGCTTTCTTT
CASSAEDRGNTEAFF
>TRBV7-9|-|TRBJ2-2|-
TGTGCCAGCAGCCCGGACAGCCTCACCGGGGAGCTGTTTTTT
CASSPDSLTGELFF
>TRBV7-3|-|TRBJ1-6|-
TGTGCCAGCAGCTCCCGGGGGAACGGGGGTAATTCACCCCTCCACTTT
CASSSRGNGGNSPLHF